What follows describes a single T cell receptor beta chain. Antigen unknown. The entry originates in a study of cytomegalovirus exposure and HLA in healthy donors. Findings of the study overall: That first-cohort TCR clusters tended to co-occur in the 120 or so validation repertoires was found in a later analysis. Over 150 TCR beta chains were listed as cytomegalovirus-associated.

TCRdb keeps only in-frame clones here, not all; method: immunoSEQ multiplex PCR. The data contain 47,000 or so clones, roughly 92% of them seen just once; the ten biggest clones take up roughly 1.4%. Per the germline V gene, CDR1 is SGHTA and CDR2 is FQGNSA. The CDR3 has 19 amino acids. V was clipped by 4 bases and J by 1 base; unmatched bases: 11. The TCR originated in a man aged 18 to 30 in good health and CMV-seronegative. J is TRBJ2-6 and V is TRBV7-2; 9 nucleotides line up with TRBD1. The sample was PBMCs. CDR3 in DNA: TGTGCCAGCAGCTGGCCGCCGGGACAGGGTATATCTGGGGCCAACGTCCTGACTTTC. Its translation is CASSWPPGQGISGANVLTF.